A selection of T cell receptor beta chains follows, all from one sample in a study of siplizumab effects on memory and regulatory T cells. Assay: immunoSEQ multiplex PCR; the TCRdb copy retains only in-frame clones and omits some. The table has some 53,000 clones, 95% to 97% seen once. What was sequenced was naive CD4+ T cells sorted from blood. All receptors come from a human donor in good health. Each CDR3 is given with its conserved first and last residue. The order of the fields is CDR3 protein, CDR3 DNA, V gene, J gene, clone size, D gene. A D gene is named only where the DNA matches it firmly. Clone size appears in some rows only: once, few, many, or a class for an expanded clone.

CDR3 protein: CATSKPDGNTIYF; CDR3 DNA: TGTGCCACCAGCAAACCGGACGGAAACACCATATATTTT; V gene: TRBV15; J gene: TRBJ1-3; clone size: NA; D gene: NA
CDR3 protein: CAISEVYSTDTQYF; CDR3 DNA: TGTGCCATCAGTGAGGTATATAGCACAGATACGCAGTATTTT; V gene: TRBV10-3; J gene: TRBJ2-3; clone size: NA; D gene: NA
CDR3 protein: CASSFDSSRNTIYF; CDR3 DNA: TGTGCCAGCAGCTTCGACAGTTCAAGAAACACCATATATTTT; V gene: TRBV7-2; J gene: TRBJ1-3; clone size: NA; D gene: NA
CDR3 protein: CAGRPPGVYGYTF; CDR3 DNA: TGTGCCGGGCGCCCGCCCGGGGTCTATGGCTACACCTTC; V gene: TRBV5-8; J gene: TRBJ1-2; clone size: NA; D gene: NA
CDR3 protein: CASSLAPPDHGMDEQFF; CDR3 DNA: TGTGCCAGCAGCTTAGCCCCTCCGGACCATGGAATGGATGAGCAGTTCTTC; V gene: TRBV11-2; J gene: TRBJ2-1; clone size: NA; D gene: NA
CDR3 protein: CASRLPAGTSGYEQYF; CDR3 DNA: TGTGCCAGCAGACTCCCGGCCGGGACTAGCGGCTACGAGCAGTACTTC; V gene: TRBV28; J gene: TRBJ2-7; clone size: NA; D gene: TRBD2
CDR3 protein: CASSTGGDTEAFF; CDR3 DNA: TGTGCCAGCAGCACAGGGGGCGACACTGAAGCTTTCTTT; V gene: TRBV7-9; J gene: TRBJ1-1; clone size: NA; D gene: TRBD1
CDR3 protein: CASSLGVDRERFF; CDR3 DNA: TGTGCCAGCAGCTTGGGAGTTGACAGGGAGAGGTTCTTC; V gene: TRBV5-6; J gene: TRBJ2-1; clone size: NA; D gene: TRBD1
CDR3 protein: CAWSQGLNYGYTF; CDR3 DNA: TGTGCCTGGAGTCAGGGCCTTAACTATGGCTACACCTTC; V gene: TRBV30; J gene: TRBJ1-2; clone size: NA; D gene: NA
CDR3 protein: CASSLGDGEDTEAFF; CDR3 DNA: TGTGCCAGCAGCTTAGGTGATGGGGAGGACACTGAAGCTTTCTTT; V gene: TRBV7-9; J gene: TRBJ1-1; clone size: NA; D gene: NA
CDR3 protein: CASSLAWTTQDTQYF; CDR3 DNA: TGTGCCAGCAGCCTCGCCTGGACTACACAGGATACGCAGTATTTT; V gene: TRBV11-3; J gene: TRBJ2-3; clone size: NA; D gene: NA
CDR3 protein: CASSYSGGGGTEAFF; CDR3 DNA: TGTGCCAGCAGTTACTCAGGGGGCGGGGGAACTGAAGCTTTCTTT; V gene: TRBV6-6; J gene: TRBJ1-1; clone size: NA; D gene: TRBD1
CDR3 protein: CASSIDPPRRWSILAKNIQYF; CDR3 DNA: TGTGCCAGTAGTATAGATCCCCCACGTCGTTGGAGCATCTTAGCCAAAAACATTCAGTACTTC; V gene: TRBV19; J gene: TRBJ2-4; clone size: NA; D gene: NA
CDR3 protein: CASSQTSGRTTDTQYF; CDR3 DNA: TGTGCCAGCAGCCAGACTAGCGGGAGGACCACAGATACGCAGTATTTT; V gene: TRBV7-9; J gene: TRBJ2-3; clone size: NA; D gene: TRBD2
CDR3 protein: CASSFRRYTGELFF; CDR3 DNA: TGTGCCAGCAGCTTCCGACGGTACACCGGGGAGCTGTTTTTT; V gene: TRBV5-8; J gene: TRBJ2-2; clone size: NA; D gene: NA
CDR3 protein: CASKTGQGKNIQYF; CDR3 DNA: TGCGCCAGCAAAACGGGACAGGGTAAAAACATTCAGTACTTC; V gene: TRBV5-1; J gene: TRBJ2-4; clone size: NA; D gene: TRBD1
CDR3 protein: CASSQAGTASYEQYF; CDR3 DNA: TGTGCCAGCAGCCAGGCCGGGACTGCCTCCTACGAGCAGTACTTC; V gene: TRBV4-2; J gene: TRBJ2-7; clone size: NA; D gene: NA
CDR3 protein: CASSTSGTASNQPQHF; CDR3 DNA: TGTGCCAGCTCAACTTCCGGGACAGCTAGCAATCAGCCCCAGCATTTT; V gene: TRBV18; J gene: TRBJ1-5; clone size: NA; D gene: TRBD1
CDR3 protein: CASSGTGWAGELFF; CDR3 DNA: TGTGCCAGCAGCGGGACAGGGTGGGCCGGGGAGCTGTTTTTT; V gene: TRBV5-5; J gene: TRBJ2-2; clone size: once; D gene: TRBD1
CDR3 protein: CSVLQGYEQYF; CDR3 DNA: TGCAGCGTGTTACAGGGGTACGAGCAGTACTTC; V gene: TRBV29-1; J gene: TRBJ2-7; clone size: NA; D gene: TRBD1
CDR3 protein: CASSAHGSGNTIYF; CDR3 DNA: TGTGCCAGCAGTGCACACGGGTCTGGAAACACCATATATTTT; V gene: TRBV25-1; J gene: TRBJ1-3; clone size: NA; D gene: NA
CDR3 protein: CASSLNRAGQPQHF; CDR3 DNA: TGTGCCAGCTCGCTAAACAGGGCAGGCCAGCCCCAGCATTTT; V gene: TRBV18; J gene: TRBJ1-5; clone size: NA; D gene: NA
CDR3 protein: CASSKRQQNTEAFF; CDR3 DNA: TGTGCCAGCAGTAAACGACAGCAGAACACTGAAGCTTTCTTT; V gene: TRBV6-6; J gene: TRBJ1-1; clone size: NA; D gene: NA
CDR3 protein: CASSPPGAGGREDGYTF; CDR3 DNA: TGTGCCAGCAGCCCCCCGGGGGCCGGGGGCAGAGAGGATGGCTACACCTTC; V gene: TRBV5-4; J gene: TRBJ1-2; clone size: NA; D gene: NA
CDR3 protein: CASSSRGTNYGYTF; CDR3 DNA: TGTGCCAGCAGCTCTAGGGGTACTAACTATGGCTACACCTTC; V gene: TRBV9; J gene: TRBJ1-2; clone size: NA; D gene: NA
CDR3 protein: CASSSGPLAKNIQYF; CDR3 DNA: TGTGCCAGCAGCTCGGGACCCCTAGCCAAAAACATTCAGTACTTC; V gene: TRBV5-4; J gene: TRBJ2-4; clone size: NA; D gene: NA
CDR3 protein: CASSLPHRFDEQYF; CDR3 DNA: TGTGCCAGCAGCCTGCCCCACAGGTTTGACGAGCAGTACTTC; V gene: TRBV6-5; J gene: TRBJ2-7; clone size: NA; D gene: NA
CDR3 protein: CASSGGQGISYEQYF; CDR3 DNA: TGCGCCAGCAGCGGAGGACAGGGGATATCCTACGAGCAGTACTTC; V gene: TRBV5-1; J gene: TRBJ2-7; clone size: once; D gene: TRBD1
CDR3 protein: CASSLAGGLQRTDTQYF; CDR3 DNA: TGTGCCAGCAGCTTAGCGGGAGGTCTTCAGAGGACAGATACGCAGTATTTT; V gene: TRBV2; J gene: TRBJ2-3; clone size: NA; D gene: TRBD2